A selection of T cell receptor beta chains follows, all from one sample in a study of cytomegalovirus exposure and HLA in healthy donors. TCRdb's table, derived via immunoSEQ multiplex PCR, lists solely in-frame clones and lacks some. The sample holds around 70,000 clones, 75% seen once. The sequenced material came from PBMCs. These receptors all stem from a man between 70 and 80 years old in good health and CMV-seronegative. Both conserved end residues are part of each CDR3. The D gene is left open where the match is weak. Clone size is stated in some rows and not others, as once, few, many or a class when expanded.

j_gene | v_gene | len | abundance | d_gene | CDR3aa | CDR3nt
TRBJ1-1 | TRBV29-1 | 13 | few | TRBD1 | CSVSQGANTEAFF | TGCAGCGTTTCCCAGGGGGCGAACACTGAAGCTTTCTTT
TRBJ1-1 | TRBV7-2 | 13 | . | . | CASSQVVNTEAFF | TGTGCCAGCAGCCAGGTCGTGAACACTGAAGCTTTCTTT
TRBJ1-2 | TRBV7-2 | 15 | . | TRBD1 | CASSLTPKGASGYTF | TGTGCCAGCAGCTTAACCCCGAAGGGGGCGAGTGGCTACACCTTC
TRBJ2-7 | TRBV5-4 | 16 | . | . | CASSPSWEVGVYEQYF | TGTGCCAGCAGCCCCAGCTGGGAGGTCGGGGTCTACGAGCAGTACTTC
TRBJ2-6 | TRBV5-8 | 16 | . | . | CASSLKGQTGANVLTF | TGTGCCAGCAGCCTGAAAGGACAGACAGGGGCCAACGTCCTGACTTTC
TRBJ2-7 | TRBV6-6 | 12 | . | . | CASSSGGYEQYF | TGTGCCAGCAGTTCCGGGGGCTACGAGCAGTACTTC
TRBJ2-5 | TRBV11-2 | 16 | . | TRBD1 | CASSLSQGQGGETQYF | TGTGCCAGCAGCTTATCGCAGGGACAGGGAGGGGAGACCCAGTACTTC
TRBJ2-1 | TRBV30 | 13 | few | . | CAWSVQGGNEQFF | TGTGCCTGGAGTGTACAGGGCGGGAATGAGCAGTTCTTC
TRBJ1-3 | TRBV18 | 15 | . | . | CASSQGSRSGNTIYF | TGTGCCAGCTCACAAGGGAGTAGATCTGGAAACACCATATATTTT
TRBJ2-7 | TRBV27 | 13 | . | . | CASSFWSAGEQYF | TGTGCCAGCAGTTTCTGGAGCGCGGGGGAGCAGTACTTC
TRBJ2-7 | TRBV6-6 | 15 | . | TRBD2 | CASRLSGATSYEQYF | TGTGCCAGCAGATTGAGCGGGGCGACCTCCTACGAGCAGTACTTC
TRBJ2-7 | TRBV11-2 | 15 | . | . | CASSQSYRASYEQYF | TGTGCCAGCAGCCAATCGTACAGGGCCTCTTACGAGCAGTACTTC
TRBJ1-1 | TRBV5-1 | 16 | few | . | CASSANPDGMNTEAFF | TGCGCCAGCAGCGCCAATCCGGACGGGATGAACACTGAAGCTTTCTTT
TRBJ2-5 | TRBV5-1 | 14 | . | TRBD1 | CASSPPGTGETQYF | TGCGCCAGCAGCCCTCCCGGGACAGGAGAGACCCAGTACTTC
TRBJ2-3 | TRBV19 | 13 | . | . | CASSMEGGGAQYF | TGTGCCAGTAGTATGGAGGGCGGCGGCGCGCAGTATTTT
TRBJ2-7 | TRBV6-6 | 15 | few | . | CASGDGAKGSYEQYF | TGTGCCAGCGGCGATGGGGCGAAGGGTTCCTACGAGCAGTACTTC
TRBJ1-2 | TRBV6-4 | 13 | . | TRBD1 | CASSAGTGDAYTF | TGTGCCAGCAGTGCCGGGACAGGGGACGCCTACACCTTC
TRBJ1-1 | TRBV27 | 15 | once | . | CASSFRVGGNSEAFF | TGTGCCAGCAGTTTCCGGGTGGGAGGGAACTCTGAAGCTTTCTTT
TRBJ2-1 | TRBV14 | 14 | few | . | CASSPHIRGTEQFF | TGTGCCAGCAGCCCCCACATCCGGGGGACCGAGCAGTTCTTC
TRBJ2-1 | TRBV6-1 | 15 | . | TRBD2 | CASSLLAASYNEQFF | TGTGCCAGCAGTTTACTAGCGGCTTCCTACAATGAGCAGTTCTTC
TRBJ1-5 | TRBV7-2 | 15 | . | . | CASSLSGLSNQPQHF | TGTGCCAGCAGCTTAAGCGGACTTAGCAATCAGCCCCAGCATTTT
TRBJ1-6 | TRBV5-4 | 15 | few | TRBD1 | CASSPGQGSNSPLHF | TGTGCCAGCAGCCCCGGACAGGGAAGTAATTCACCCCTCCACTTT
TRBJ1-2 | TRBV2 | 13 | few | TRBD1 | CASSLTGANGYTF | TGTGCCAGCAGTCTTACAGGGGCCAATGGCTACACCTTC
TRBJ1-1 | TRBV5-1 | 15 | few | . | CASSLGGTMNTEAFF | TGCGCCAGCAGCTTGGGAGGCACCATGAACACTGAAGCTTTCTTT
TRBJ1-6 | TRBV30 | 13 | once | TRBD1 | CAWSGQGVSPLHF | TGTGCCTGGAGTGGACAGGGGGTTTCACCCCTCCACTTT
TRBJ1-1 | TRBV6-5 | 14 | few | TRBD1 | CASSTPGQGAEAFF | TGTGCCAGCAGTACACCGGGACAGGGTGCTGAAGCTTTCTTT
TRBJ2-1 | TRBV4-3 | 15 | . | TRBD1 | CASSPDRAIYNEQFF | TGCGCCAGCAGCCCCGACAGGGCGATTTACAATGAGCAGTTCTTC
TRBJ2-1 | TRBV6-6 | 16 | . | TRBD2 | CASGGGGTSGMDEQFF | TGTGCCAGCGGGGGGGGCGGGACTAGCGGGATGGATGAGCAGTTCTTC
TRBJ1-6 | TRBV11-2 | 15 | . | . | CASSADRSPSSPLHF | TGTGCCAGCAGCGCAGACAGGTCTCCTAGTTCACCCCTCCACTTT
TRBJ2-3 | TRBV6-5 | 16 | . | TRBD2 | CASSYALAGVGDTQYF | TGTGCCAGCAGTTACGCACTAGCGGGAGTTGGAGATACGCAGTATTTT
TRBJ2-1 | TRBV7-2 | 14 | . | . | CASSPPYRDNEQFF | TGTGCCAGCAGCCCCCCGTACAGGGACAATGAGCAGTTCTTC
TRBJ1-1 | TRBV28 | 12 | few | . | CASSSQNTEAFF | TGTGCCAGCAGCAGTCAGAACACTGAAGCTTTCTTT
TRBJ2-2 | TRBV10-1 | 14 | . | . | CASSEAGNTGELFF | TGCGCCAGCAGTGAAGCGGGGAACACCGGGGAGCTGTTTTTT
TRBJ2-7 | TRBV19 | 16 | . | . | CASSAAPRGVSYEQYF | TGTGCCAGTAGTGCAGCCCCCAGGGGGGTTTCCTACGAGCAGTACTTC
TRBJ1-4 | TRBV6-1 | 13 | . | . | CASSRQSDEKLFF | TGTGCCAGCAGTAGACAGTCCGATGAAAAACTGTTTTTT
TRBJ2-3 | TRBV7-2 | 16 | once | TRBD2 | CASSSSGGVASDTQYF | TGTGCCAGCAGCTCTAGCGGGGGGGTGGCTTCAGATACGCAGTATTTT
TRBJ2-3 | TRBV5-1 | 14 | few | . | CASRPRLNTDTQYF | TGCGCCAGCAGGCCGCGGCTAAACACAGATACGCAGTATTTT
TRBJ1-1 | TRBV7-9 | 12 | . | . | CASSLASTEAFF | TGTGCCAGCAGCTTAGCCAGCACTGAAGCTTTCTTT
TRBJ1-5 | TRBV30 | 15 | . | . | CAWSAGFAGNQPQHF | TGTGCCTGGAGTGCCGGGTTCGCGGGCAATCAGCCCCAGCATTTT
TRBJ2-5 | TRBV5-4 | 15 | few | . | CASSLYAAGLETQYF | TGTGCCAGCAGCTTGTACGCGGCAGGGCTTGAGACCCAGTACTTC
TRBJ1-5 | TRBV5-8 | 15 | . | . | CASSPLGRGSQPQHF | TGTGCCAGCAGCCCACTGGGGAGGGGGAGTCAGCCCCAGCATTTT
TRBJ1-2 | TRBV18 | 16 | . | TRBD1 | CASSPPSRGLDYGYTF | TGTGCCAGCTCACCACCGTCAAGGGGGCTTGACTATGGCTACACCTTC
TRBJ2-3 | TRBV6-5 | 13 | . | . | CASSYPGLDTQYF | TGTGCCAGCAGTTACCCCGGACTAGATACGCAGTATTTT
TRBJ1-6 | TRBV7-6 | 14 | . | TRBD1 | CASSRDRDNSPLHF | TGTGCCAGCAGCCGCGACAGGGATAATTCACCCCTCCACTTT
TRBJ2-3 | TRBV27 | 12 | . | . | CASSPSTDTQYF | TGTGCCAGCAGTCCGTCCACAGATACGCAGTATTTT
TRBJ2-7 | TRBV10-2 | 14 | once | . | CASSERSFTYEQYF | TGCGCCAGCAGTGAGAGAAGCTTCACCTACGAGCAGTACTTC
TRBJ2-1 | TRBV7-2 | 15 | . | TRBD2 | CASSFSGTSGNEQFF | TGTGCCAGCAGCTTTAGCGGGACTAGCGGCAATGAGCAGTTCTTC
TRBJ1-5 | TRBV7-2 | 17 | . | . | CASSLGGVGSSNQPQHF | TGTGCCAGCAGCTTAGGGGGGGTGGGGTCGAGCAATCAGCCCCAGCATTTT
TRBJ1-5 | TRBV27 | 13 | few | . | CASSTRVGQPQHF | TGTGCCAGCAGTACCAGGGTAGGGCAGCCCCAGCATTTT
TRBJ1-3 | TRBV6-5 | 15 | . | TRBD1 | CASSYSRTGVNTIYF | TGTGCCAGCAGTTACTCGAGGACAGGGGTCAACACCATATATTTT
TRBJ2-7 | TRBV6-1 | 16 | few | . | CASSEPGGRGTYEQYF | TGTGCCAGCAGTGAACCGGGGGGCAGGGGCACCTACGAGCAGTACTTC
TRBJ2-7 | TRBV30 | 16 | . | . | CAWGGSRTTSSYEQYF | TGTGCCTGGGGCGGCAGCAGGACAACGAGCTCCTACGAGCAGTACTTC
TRBJ2-3 | TRBV11-3 | 13 | . | . | CASSPSTGDTQYF | TGTGCCAGCAGCCCTAGTACGGGGGATACGCAGTATTTT
TRBJ1-2 | TRBV4-1 | 14 | medium-sized | TRBD1 | CASSQVQGGYGYTF | TGCGCCAGCAGCCAAGTGCAGGGGGGCTATGGCTACACCTTC
TRBJ2-2 | TRBV2 | 19 | . | . | CASSEKVRRPQTNTGELFF | TGTGCCAGCAGTGAAAAGGTCAGGAGGCCCCAAACGAACACCGGGGAGCTGTTTTTT
TRBJ2-5 | TRBV5-1 | 11 | once | . | CASSLQETQYF | TGCGCCAGCAGCCTTCAAGAGACCCAGTACTTC
TRBJ1-5 | TRBV6-1 | 15 | . | . | CASSERGQRRQPQHF | TGTGCCAGCAGTGAACGGGGACAAAGGCGTCAGCCCCAGCATTTT